These 11 T cell receptor beta chains originate from one sample sequenced in a study of T cells in Graves' hyperthyroidism and ophthalmopathy. From RNA transcripts, TCR beta CDR3 regions were amplified. Primed by the HTBI set, a first-round RT-PCR was run on the TCR CDR3. TCRdb analysed the multiplex PCR reads with MiXCR anew, one entry per CDR3 protein. The sample lists some 500,000 distinct CDR3 sequences; about 16% were seen once. The sequenced material came from blood. The origin of the receptors is a woman aged 25 to 39 with Graves' ophthalmopathy.

This clonotype turned up a few times. The chain combines TRBV7-2 with TRBJ1-2; 8 positions agree with TRBD1. CDR1 is SGHTA and CDR2 is FQGNSA in the germline V gene. The CDR3 has 13 residues. The trim removed 4 bases at V and 9 bases at J, leaving 7 bases unmatched. CDR3 region: CASSSLRQGRYTF. The CDR3 DNA is TGTGCCAGCAGCTCACTCCGACAGGGGCGCTACACCTTC.

The rearrangement links TRBV7-9 to TRBJ1-5; D is uncertain. Looked up from germline, CDR1 is SEHNR and CDR2 is FQNEAQ (reference sequence). Trimming took 5 bases from V and 2 from J, leaving 13 bases between them. There are 15 residues in the CDR3. The CDR3 spells CASSNPGAGNQPQHF. CDR3 DNA: TGTGCCAGCAGCAACCCAGGAGCGGGCAATCAGCCCCAGCATTTT.

In this sample, this clonotype turned up a few times. The chain couples TRBV20-1 to TRBJ2-7; D ambiguous. Germline V gene lookup returns CDR1 DFQATT and CDR2 SNEGSKA (reference sequence). The CDR3 spans 14 residues. V dropped 3 bases and J dropped 2 bases, with 14 bases sitting between them. CDR3 sequence (DNA): TGCAGTGCTAGTGGCGAAGGTGCTACCTACGAGCAGTACTTC. This translates into CSASGEGATYEQYF.

The sample holds a few counts of this clonotype. Written as DNA, the CDR3 is TGCGCCAGCAGTGAGATCGTTAGTAGCTGGAGCTCCTACAATGAGCAGTTCTTC. Protein product: CASSEIVSSWSSYNEQFF. V usage is TRBV10-2 and J usage is TRBJ2-1; D remains ambiguous. In germline, CDR1 is WSHSY, CDR2 SAAADI. The CDR3 sequence is 18 residues long. Trimming cost V 2 bases and J 0 bases, with 17 bases left between them.

This clonotype was seen only once. The V call is TRBV7-2, the J call TRBJ2-1; 10 bases match TRBD2. There are 15 residues in the CDR3. The germline V gene encodes CDR1 SGHTA and CDR2 FQGNSA. The ends lost 4 bases at V and 4 bases at J; junction bases unmatched: 4. The CDR3 DNA sequence: TGTGCCAGCAGCTCTAGCGGGAGCGGTTACAATGAGCAGTTCTTC. Residues: CASSSSGSGYNEQFF. Variable domain in full (rest from reference TRBV7-2 and TRBJ2-1): GAGVSQSPSNKVTEKGKDVELRCDPISGHTALYWYRQSLGQGLEFLIYFQGNSAPDKSGLPSDRFSAERTGGSVSTLTIQRTQQEDSAVYLCASSSSGSGYNEQFFGPGTRLTVL.

At least ten counts were recorded for this clonotype. Relative to the germline gene, one junction end is altered; a read error may explain this. The chain couples TRBV7-2 to TRBJ2-5; the match to TRBD2 covers 9 bases. CDR1 and CDR2 from the germline V gene are SGHTA and FQGNSA. The CDR3 runs to 13 residues. The CDR3 nucleotides read TGTGCCAGCAGCCGTAGCGGGAGCGAGACCCAGTGCTTC. It encodes CASSRSGSETQCF.

This clonotype was recorded many times. One junction end does not reproduce the germline sequence, and a read error may be involved. The chain links TRBV6-1 to TRBJ2-2; 7 bases align to TRBD2. CDR1 and CDR2 from the germline V gene are MNHNS and SASEGT. The CDR3 has 14 amino acids. The CDR3 loop is CASSGTANTGELFF. The CDR3 region has the DNA TGCGCCAGCAGCGGGACGGCGAACACCGGGGAGCTGTTTTTT.

The chain couples TRBV29-1 to TRBJ2-7; no definite D call. This CDR3 contains 12 residues. V lost 0 bases to trimming and J lost 2 bases, with 5 bases between them. Germline loops: CDR1 SQVTM, CDR2 ANQGSEA. The CDR3 coding sequence is TGCAGCGTTGAAGACGGAACCTACGAGCAGTACTTC. It codes for CSVEDGTYEQYF.

This clonotype appeared a few times. This chain connects TRBV6-6 to TRBJ1-1, with TRBD1 matching 9 bases. This CDR3 contains 16 residues. Germline values: CDR1 MNHNY, CDR2 SVGAGI (reference sequence). V shed 2 bases, J shed 1 base, and the junction held 5 bases outside the gene matches. CDR3 residues: CASSYPTGGPNTEAFF. The CDR3 region has the DNA TGTGCCAGCAGTTACCCCACAGGGGGCCCGAACACTGAAGCTTTCTTT.

Turning to this clonotype: A read error is possible here, since a much larger clone lies one base away. The V and J genes are TRBV30 and TRBJ2-7; tentatively, D is TRBD2 (5 bases). Germline CDR1 is GTSNPN and CDR2 is SVGIG (reference sequence). This CDR3 is built from 13 residues. CDR3 protein: CAWSVEAIYERYF. CDR3 DNA sequence: TGTGCCTGGAGTGTGGAGGCAATATACGAGCGGTACTTC.

CDR3 sequence reads: CASSQRTSGLTDTQYF. CDR3 bases: TGTGCCAGCAGCCAGAGGACTAGCGGGCTCACAGATACGCAGTATTTT. The J gene is TRBJ2-3, the V gene TRBV3-1, with 11 bases aligning to TRBD2. After removal of 3 bases from V and 2 bases from J, the junction contained 4 bases not matched to a gene. The V gene's germline CDR1 is LGHDT and CDR2 YNNKEL (reference sequence). The length of the CDR3 is 16 residues.